Shown below are 20 T cell receptor beta chains from a single sample sequenced in a study of cytomegalovirus exposure and HLA in healthy donors. Produced via immunoSEQ multiplex PCR; TCRdb's table is partial and in-frame only. The table shows more than 110,000 clones, with roughly 88% occurring only once. Source material: PBMCs. The receptors here all came from a woman aged 18 to 35 in good health and CMV-seropositive.

This clone was counted a single time. The chain combines TRBV7-9 with TRBJ1-5; weak D call: TRBD1 (6 bases). The CDR3 spans 14 residues. Trimming left V 5 bases short and J 2 bases short, with 10 bases between. In germline, CDR1 is SEHNR, CDR2 FQNEAQ (reference sequence). DNA for the CDR3: TGTGCCAGCAGCCTCTCAGGGGGCAATCAGCCCCAGCATTTT. Protein sequence: CASSLSGGNQPQHF.

This clone was recorded a few times. The chain uses TRBV7-2 and TRBJ2-1, with 8 bases fitting TRBD2. Germline-derived CDR1 and CDR2 are SGHTA and FQGNSA. J was trimmed by 5 bases and V by 3 bases; bases with no gene match: 0. This CDR3 has 13 amino acids. The CDR3: CASSFSGNNEQFF. In DNA form, the CDR3 reads TGTGCCAGCAGCTTTAGCGGGAACAATGAGCAGTTCTTC.

This clone showed up just once. The chain recombines TRBV27 with TRBJ2-2; 9 bases are shared with TRBD1. The V gene end was trimmed by 5 bases and the J gene end by 4 bases; junction bases not matched to a gene: 5. The CDR3 sequence is 15 residues long. CDR1 is MNHEY, CDR2 SMNVEV, per germline (reference sequence). The DNA for the CDR3 is TGTGCCAGCAGTGCAACGACAGGGGGCACCGGGGAGCTGTTTTTT. Amino acid sequence: CASSATTGGTGELFF.

The rearrangement uses TRBV2 and TRBJ2-1; the D gene is possibly TRBD2 (5 bases). The CDR3 has 15 amino acids. Trimming pared 6 bases from V and 7 bases from J, leaving 19 bases between. The germline CDR1 and CDR2 sequences are SNHLY and FYNNEI. The CDR3 sequence: CASSARTLSGNEQFF. The CDR3 bases are TGTGCCAGCAGCGCCAGGACTTTGAGTGGGAATGAGCAGTTCTTC.

The rearrangement joins TRBV4-3 to TRBJ2-3; a possible D gene is TRBD2 (6 bases). Germline loops: CDR1 LGHNA, CDR2 YSLEER. The CDR3 has 15 amino acids. V lost 0 bases, J lost 5 bases, and 12 bases lay in between. CDR3 nucleotides: TGCGCCAGCAGCCAAGATGGGGGGACTGGAGATACGCAGTATTTT. Translated: CASSQDGGTGDTQYF.

The chain recombines TRBV4-2 with TRBJ2-7, with TRBD2 identical over 9 bases. With 3 bases clipped from V and 5 bases from J, the junction kept 20 bases outside the gene matches. The CDR3 is 19 amino acids. In germline, CDR1 is LGHNA, CDR2 YNFKEQ. Written as DNA, the CDR3 is TGTGCCAGCAGCCAGCGGTCCCCAAAAAGGCGGGGGGGTGGCGACGAGCAGTACTTC. Its protein is CASSQRSPKRRGGGDEQYF.

The rearrangement links TRBV27 to TRBJ1-2, with 7 positions matching TRBD1. There are 13 residues in the CDR3. Germline trimming cut 5 bases from V and 6 bases from J; bases unmatched to any gene: 6. Germline V gene data show CDR1 as MNHEY and CDR2 as SMNVEV (reference sequence). The CDR3 reads CASSDRVHDGYTF. The CDR3 DNA reads TGTGCCAGCAGTGACAGGGTTCACGATGGCTACACCTTC.

The chain carries TRBV2 and TRBJ2-7; D might be TRBD2 (6 bases). The CDR3 covers 14 residues. V was clipped by 4 bases and J by 6 bases, with 16 bases between them. The germline V gene encodes CDR1 SNHLY and CDR2 FYNNEI. CDR3 protein: CASSGLARPAEQYF. CDR3 nucleotides: TGTGCCAGCAGTGGCCTAGCGCGGCCCGCCGAGCAGTACTTC.

The J gene is TRBJ1-2, the V gene TRBV11-1, with D perhaps matching TRBD1 (6 bases). Deletions cut 5 bases from V and 4 bases from J, with 11 bases between. The germline V gene has CDR1 SGHAT and CDR2 FQDESV (reference sequence). This CDR3 region has 13 residues. The CDR3 nucleotides read TGTGCCAGCAGCGCGGACAGAGTCTATGGCTACACCTTC. Its translation: CASSADRVYGYTF.

This chain links TRBV15 with TRBJ2-1, with D possibly matching TRBD1 (5 bases). Germline lookup yields CDR1 LNHNV and CDR2 YYDKDF (reference sequence). The V end was cut by 3 bases, the J end by 7 bases, with 10 bases between. The CDR3 contains 13 residues. The CDR3: CATSSRRGNEQFF. CDR3 nucleotide sequence: TGTGCCACCAGCAGTCGAAGGGGAAATGAGCAGTTCTTC.

The chain combines TRBV7-3 with TRBJ1-1; tentative D call: TRBD1 (5 bases). This CDR3 contains 15 residues. Trimming removed 1 base from V and 4 bases from J, with 13 bases in between. Germline values: CDR1 SGHTA, CDR2 FQGTGA. The CDR3 protein is CASSLNAGTLTEAFF. Here the CDR3 DNA reads TGTGCCAGCAGCTTAAACGCGGGGACTCTCACTGAAGCTTTCTTT.

The CDR3 sequence is CASSPGGTETQYF. CDR3 sequence (DNA): TGTGCCAGCTCACCAGGAGGGACAGAGACCCAGTACTTC. This chain joins TRBV18 and TRBJ2-5; maybe TRBD2 (6 bases). The germline V and J ends were trimmed by 2 bases and 4 bases, with 8 bases remaining between them. Germline V gene sequence: CDR1 KGHSH, CDR2 LQKENI. CDR3 length: 13 residues.

The chain carries TRBV12-5 and TRBJ2-2, with TRBD1 matching over 7 bases. The CDR3 sequence is 14 residues long. Per the germline V gene, CDR1 is LGHNT and CDR2 is FRNRAP. Trimming at V came to 5 bases and at J to 4 bases, leaving 4 bases not matched to a gene. As DNA, the CDR3 is TGTGCTAGTGGTCTGGGACAGTTCACCGGGGAGCTGTTTTTT. Encoded protein: CASGLGQFTGELFF.

The chain uses TRBV27 and TRBJ1-2, with D maybe TRBD1 (6 bases). The CDR3 consists of 15 residues. Germline V gene sequence: CDR1 MNHEY, CDR2 SMNVEV (reference sequence). Trimming removed 4 bases at V and 6 bases at J, with 18 bases between. DNA of the CDR3: TGTGCCAGCAGTTCGGACAGACTCCTCAACAATGGCTACACCTTC. It codes for CASSSDRLLNNGYTF.

V and J are TRBV5-1 and TRBJ2-3; TRBD1 matches 10 bases. Germline CDR1 reads SGHRS; CDR2 reads YFSETQ. The CDR3 runs to 14 residues. Losses at the gene ends were 3 bases for V and 4 bases for J; bases not matched to a gene: 2. The CDR3 DNA follows: TGCGCCAGCAGCTCGGACAGGGGGTCAGATACGCAGTATTTT. The encoded protein is CASSSDRGSDTQYF. The entire variable domain, with the rest obtained from reference TRBV5-1 and TRBJ2-3, is as follows: KAGVTQTPRYLIKTRGQQVTLSCSPISGHRSVSWYQQTPGQGLQFLFEYFSETQRNKGNFPGRFSGRQFSNSRSEMNVSTLELGDSALYLCASSSDRGSDTQYFGPGTRLTVL.

This clone was seen a handful of times. The rearrangement joins TRBV6-5 to TRBJ1-2, with D possibly TRBD1 on 6 matching bases. Trimming shortened V by 3 bases and J by 0 bases, and 14 bases separated the two germline ends. The germline gives CDR1 MNHEY, CDR2 SVGAGI. The CDR3 spans 16 residues. The DNA of the CDR3 is TGTGCCAGCAGTTATGTGACAGGCCCTTCTAACTATGGCTACACCTTC. Translated: CASSYVTGPSNYGYTF.

This chain connects TRBV6-5 to TRBJ1-4; tentatively, D is TRBD1 (6 bases). V gave up 0 bases and J gave up 7 bases, with 12 bases separating them. Germline V CDR1 and CDR2: MNHEY, SVGAGI. CDR3 size: 15 residues. CDR3 protein: CASSYSRGDLEKLFF. The CDR3 DNA is TGTGCCAGCAGTTACTCCAGGGGAGACCTTGAAAAACTGTTTTTT.

V and J are TRBV10-2 and TRBJ1-6; the D is unclear. The CDR3 length is 16 residues. CDR1 WSHSY and CDR2 SAAADI come from the germline V gene. V shed 2 bases and J shed 0 bases, with 8 bases lying between them. The CDR3 here is CASSEGRSSYNSPLHF. The CDR3, as DNA: TGCGCCAGCAGTGAGGGCAGAAGCTCCTATAATTCACCCCTCCACTTT.

This chain connects TRBV28 to TRBJ2-7, with 7 bases matching TRBD1. Looked up from germline, CDR1 is MDHEN and CDR2 is SYDVKM. The CDR3 has 15 amino acids. The V gene end was trimmed by 4 bases and the J gene end by 2 bases; junction bases not matched to a gene: 8. The CDR3 protein is CASSSRQGTPYEQYF. The CDR3 nucleotides are TGTGCCAGCAGTTCACGACAGGGCACTCCCTACGAGCAGTACTTC.

This chain connects TRBV30 to TRBJ2-6; D call uncertain. The CDR3 length is 15 residues. CDR1 is GTSNPN and CDR2 is SVGIG in the germline V gene (reference sequence). Between the trimmed V and J ends, which lost 3 bases and 0 bases, there was a span of 9 bases. CDR3 bases: TGTGCCTGGAGCCCGAGAGGCTCTGGGGCCAACGTCCTGACTTTC. It specifies CAWSPRGSGANVLTF.